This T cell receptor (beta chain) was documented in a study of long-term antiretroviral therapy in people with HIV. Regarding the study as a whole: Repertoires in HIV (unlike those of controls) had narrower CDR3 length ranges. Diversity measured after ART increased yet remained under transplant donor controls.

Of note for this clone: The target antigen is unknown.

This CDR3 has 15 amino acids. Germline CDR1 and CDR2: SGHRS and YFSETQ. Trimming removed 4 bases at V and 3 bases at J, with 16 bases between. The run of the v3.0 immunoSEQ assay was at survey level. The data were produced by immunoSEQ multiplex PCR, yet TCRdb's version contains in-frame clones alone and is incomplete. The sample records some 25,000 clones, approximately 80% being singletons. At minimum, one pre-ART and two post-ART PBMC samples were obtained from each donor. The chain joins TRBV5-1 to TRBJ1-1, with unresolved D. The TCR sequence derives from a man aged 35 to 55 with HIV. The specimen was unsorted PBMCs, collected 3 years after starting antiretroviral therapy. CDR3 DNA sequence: TGCGCCAGCAGCGTATCGCCGGGCCGGGACACTGAAGCTTTCTTT. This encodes CASSVSPGRDTEAFF.